These 30 T cell receptor beta chains were all obtained from the same sample, sequenced in a study of cytomegalovirus exposure and HLA in healthy donors. The study ran its PCR with 60 Vbeta and 13 Jbeta primers. The table came from immunoSEQ multiplex PCR; TCRdb's copy has only in-frame clones and leaves some out. The sample lists about 130,000 clones, about 80% seen once, with 3.6% in the top ten. Sequenced input: PBMCs. These receptors were taken from a man aged 40-50 years in good health and CMV-seronegative.

The CDR3 nucleotides are TGTGCCAGCAGTTCTGGGGAGTCTTACACTGAAGCTTTCTTT. It yields the protein CASSSGESYTEAFF. The chain combines TRBV6-5 with TRBJ1-1; D is uncertain. Germline assignment: CDR1 MNHEY and CDR2 SVGAGI. The CDR3 sequence is 14 residues long. Trimming shortened V by 4 bases and J by 3 bases, and 12 bases separated the two germline ends.

This chain connects TRBV18 to TRBJ2-3, with 9 bases lining up with TRBD1. V was clipped by 2 bases and J by 6 bases; unmatched bases: 9. The germline V gene encodes CDR1 KGHSH and CDR2 LQKENI. The CDR3 consists of 16 residues. The CDR3 spells CASSPTGGYVRDTQYF. CDR3 bases: TGTGCCAGCTCACCAACAGGGGGCTACGTTAGGGATACGCAGTATTTT.

The chain combines TRBV7-2 with TRBJ2-5; D not resolved. The CDR3 loop spans 14 amino acids. Germline V gives CDR1 SGHTA, CDR2 FQGNSA. V was shortened by 0 bases and J by 11 bases, with 16 bases between the two germline ends. CDR3 in amino acids: CASSLARFPREQYF. The CDR3, as DNA: TGTGCCAGCAGCTTAGCGAGGTTCCCTCGAGAGCAGTACTTC. The entire variable domain, with the rest obtained from reference TRBV7-2 and TRBJ2-5, is as follows: GAGVSQSPSNKVTEKGKDVELRCDPISGHTALYWYRQSLGQGLEFLIYFQGNSAPDKSGLPSDRFSAERTGGSVSTLTIQRTQQEDSAVYLCASSLARFPREQYFGPGTRLLVL.

The chain links TRBV4-1 to TRBJ1-2; no clear D. The V end lost 4 bases, the J end lost 1 base, and 16 bases lay between the germline ends. This CDR3 has 16 amino acids. CDR1 and CDR2 (germline): MGHRA, YSYEKL. The CDR3 region is CASSPVKGALNYGYTF. The CDR3 region has the DNA TGCGCCAGCAGCCCAGTCAAGGGAGCGCTTAACTATGGCTACACCTTC.

The V gene is TRBV7-2, the J gene TRBJ1-4; 9 nucleotides agree with TRBD1. The CDR3 sequence is 18 residues long. Losses at the gene ends were 1 base for V and 6 bases for J; bases not matched to a gene: 12. Per the germline V gene, CDR1 is SGHTA and CDR2 is FQGNSA. The CDR3: CASSLVQGARRPDEKLFF. Written as DNA, the CDR3 is TGTGCCAGCAGCTTAGTACAGGGGGCTAGGCGGCCCGATGAAAAACTGTTTTTT.

The CDR3 spells CASSSAPTGTGTYEQYF. In DNA, the CDR3 is TGTGCCAGCAGCTCCGCACCAACCGGGACAGGAACCTACGAGCAGTACTTC. The chain joins TRBV7-3 to TRBJ2-7; 8 bases agree with TRBD1. CDR1 and CDR2 from the germline V gene are SGHTA and FQGTGA. This CDR3 comprises 17 residues. Germline trimming cut 4 bases from V and 2 bases from J; bases unmatched to any gene: 13.

The J gene is TRBJ2-3, the V gene TRBV15; 7 bases align to TRBD1. Germline-derived CDR1 and CDR2 are LNHNV and YYDKDF (reference sequence). V lost 1 base, J lost 7 bases, and 5 bases stayed unmatched. This CDR3 has 14 residues. DNA for the CDR3: TGTGCCACCAGCAGAGGTCAGGGGGAAAATACGCAGTATTTT. This encodes CATSRGQGENTQYF.

This chain uses TRBV19 with TRBJ1-5; TRBD1 agrees at 9 bases. After removal of 9 bases from V and 6 bases from J, the junction contained 12 bases not matched to a gene. Germline CDR1 LNHDA, CDR2 SQIVND (reference sequence). There are 15 residues in the CDR3. DNA for the CDR3: TGTGCCAGCGACCCCCCGGGACAGGGTTTTCAGCCCCAGCATTTT. This sequence encodes CASDPPGQGFQPQHF.

The V and J genes are TRBV4-3 and TRBJ1-4; D not certain. The CDR3 spans 15 residues. In germline, CDR1 is LGHNA, CDR2 YSLEER. The V and J ends lost 4 bases and 0 bases respectively, with 9 bases between them. CDR3 DNA sequence: TGCGCCAGCAGCCCCGAGGCTGCAACTAATGAAAAACTGTTTTTT. Its protein is CASSPEAATNEKLFF.

The sample holds one count of this clone. The rearrangement uses TRBV6-1 and TRBJ2-5, with 11 nucleotides matching TRBD1. The CDR3 extends over 14 amino acids. Trimming took 6 bases from V and 4 from J; bases not matched to a gene: 4. The germline V gene has CDR1 MNHNS and CDR2 SASEGT. The CDR3 coding sequence is TGTGCCAGCAGCTCCGGGACAGGGGGAGAGACCCAGTACTTC. Its protein product is CASSSGTGGETQYF.

J is TRBJ2-7 and V is TRBV7-9; D might be TRBD2 (7 bases). The V gene lost 2 bases and the J gene lost 3 bases, with 23 bases spanning the gap. CDR3 length: 18 amino acids. Germline values: CDR1 SEHNR, CDR2 FQNEAQ (reference sequence). In DNA form, the CDR3 reads TGTGCCAGCAGCTTAAAGGGATTGGGGGGGCAGAGGGGCTACGAGCAGTACTTC. It is translated as CASSLKGLGGQRGYEQYF.

This sequence joins TRBV18 and TRBJ1-3; TRBD1 might be the D (5 bases). The CDR3 has 15 amino acids. Per germline, CDR1 KGHSH and CDR2 LQKENI. Trimming removed 2 bases from V and 3 bases from J, with 11 bases in between. The chain's CDR3 is CASSPKTQVGNTIYF. The CDR3 DNA sequence: TGTGCCAGCTCACCAAAAACACAGGTTGGAAACACCATATATTTT.

The chain combines TRBV5-1 with TRBJ2-5, with D perhaps TRBD1 (6 bases). The CDR3 totals 16 residues. Germline CDR1 and CDR2: SGHRS and YFSETQ. Trimming left V 2 bases short and J 5 bases short, with 19 bases between. CDR3 in DNA: TGCGCCAGCAGCTTACCAACAGGGTTAGGAGGCGAGACCCAGTACTTC. Its translation is CASSLPTGLGGETQYF.

A note on this clone: One end of the junction does not line up with germline, which may come from a read error. The chain is built from TRBV4-3 and TRBJ2-6; tentatively, D is TRBD1 (5 bases). Looked up from germline, CDR1 is LGHNA and CDR2 is YSLEER. The length of the CDR3 is 16 residues. CDR3 nucleotides: TGCGCCAGCAGCCAAGACGTAGGTACTGGGGCCAACGGCCTGACTTTC. Its protein product is CASSQDVGTGANGLTF.

J is TRBJ1-1 and V is TRBV13; the D is unclear. CDR3 size: 13 residues. Deletions cut 1 base from V and 4 bases from J, with 7 bases between. Germline loops: CDR1 PRHDT, CDR2 FYEKMQ (reference sequence). CDR3 sequence: CASSLEAGTEAFF. CDR3 DNA sequence: TGTGCCAGCAGCTTAGAAGCGGGCACTGAAGCTTTCTTT.

The V gene is TRBV9, the J gene TRBJ1-3; no clear D gene. Germline CDR1 is SGDLS and CDR2 is YYNGEE. Between the trimmed V and J ends, which lost 3 bases and 4 bases, there was a span of 14 bases. CDR3 size: 15 residues. The CDR3 sequence is CASSGGPPPGNTIYF. In nucleotides, the CDR3 is TGTGCCAGCAGCGGCGGGCCCCCGCCGGGAAACACCATATATTTT.

With respect to this clone: It is unclear where the CDR3 begins or ends on the DNA, so no DNA is shown, and the CDR3 is as TCRdb lists it. The CDR3 region is CAGSVGPGTGSYF. J is TRBJ2-7 and V is TRBV9; the D segment call TRBD1 is taken from the table without a DNA check. Germline assignment: CDR1 SGDLS and CDR2 YYNGEE. The CDR3 spans 13 amino acids, including both terminal residues.

Worth noting for this clone: The junction differs from germline at one of its ends, possibly a read error. The chain has TRBV19 and TRBJ1-6; no clear D gene. The CDR3 is made up of 13 amino acids. Germline V lookup: CDR1 LNHDA, CDR2 SQIVND (reference sequence). The CDR3 DNA reads TGTGCCAGCAGTATAGGGAGTAGCTCACCCCTCCACTTT. Protein sequence: CASSIGSSSPLHF.

The V call is TRBV9, the J call TRBJ2-5; D not resolved. CDR3 length equals 13 residues. V gave up 0 bases and J gave up 2 bases, with 5 bases separating them. The germline V gene encodes CDR1 SGDLS and CDR2 YYNGEE. The CDR3 sequence is CASSVAQQETQYF. CDR3 coding DNA: TGTGCCAGCAGCGTAGCACAGCAAGAGACCCAGTACTTC.

This clone was seen only once. The V and J genes are TRBV11-2 and TRBJ2-1; D call uncertain. This CDR3 has 15 residues. V shed 1 base and J shed 5 bases, with 12 bases lying between them. Germline lookup yields CDR1 SGHAT and CDR2 FQNNGV. CDR3 protein: CASSLGGSSNNEQFF. In DNA, the CDR3 is TGTGCCAGCAGCTTAGGTGGCTCGTCCAACAATGAGCAGTTCTTC.

The chain employs TRBV4-3 and TRBJ2-3, with a tentative D call TRBD2 (5 bases). The germline gives CDR1 LGHNA, CDR2 YSLEER. V shed 1 base and J shed 6 bases, with 20 bases lying between them. There are 17 residues in the CDR3. CDR3 sequence (DNA): TGCGCCAGCAGCCAAGGGGAACCCCGAAGTCGGGGTGATACGCAGTATTTT. Protein: CASSQGEPRSRGDTQYF.

V gene TRBV6-5 combines with J gene TRBJ1-5; 7 nucleotides match TRBD1. The CDR3 has 16 amino acids. Germline V gene sequence: CDR1 MNHEY, CDR2 SVGAGI. After removal of 4 bases from V and 2 bases from J, the junction contained 8 bases not matched to a gene. The CDR3 DNA follows: TGTGCCAGCAGTTCCCGACAGGGCCTAGGCAATCAGCCCCAGCATTTT. This gives the protein CASSSRQGLGNQPQHF.

The chain joins TRBV5-4 to TRBJ2-5, with 7 positions matching TRBD1. Germline V gene sequence: CDR1 SGHNT, CDR2 YYREEE (reference sequence). This CDR3 region has 14 residues. Unmatched junction bases numbered 5, after V lost 4 bases and J lost 2 bases. The CDR3 DNA sequence: TGTGCCAGCAGCCCGACCAGGGGGCAAGAGACCCAGTACTTC. Protein sequence: CASSPTRGQETQYF. The full variable domain, with the rest looked up from reference TRBV5-4 and TRBJ2-5, is ETGVTQSPTHLIKTRGQQVTLRCSSQSGHNTVSWYQQALGQGPQFIFQYYREEENGRGNFPPRFSGLQFPNYSSELNVNALELDDSALYLCASSPTRGQETQYFGPGTRLLVL.

This rearrangement joins TRBV6-5 to TRBJ1-1; 7 positions match TRBD1. The CDR3 totals 15 residues. CDR1 MNHEY and CDR2 SVGAGI come from the germline V gene. J lost 0 bases, V lost 2 bases, and 3 bases had no gene match. The CDR3 spells CASSYATGMNTEAFF. In DNA form, the CDR3 reads TGTGCCAGCAGTTACGCGACAGGGATGAACACTGAAGCTTTCTTT.

The chain links TRBV6-5 to TRBJ1-1; TRBD1 matches at 8 bases. V was clipped by 8 bases and J by 5 bases; unmatched bases: 13. Germline loops: CDR1 MNHEY, CDR2 SVGAGI. The CDR3 has 15 amino acids. CDR3 sequence: CASRRTGGGRTEAFF. In nucleotides, the CDR3 is TGTGCCAGCCGCAGAACAGGGGGTGGAAGAACTGAAGCTTTCTTT.

The gene calls are TRBV4-2 and TRBJ2-3; maybe TRBD2 (6 bases). The CDR3 is 17 amino acids. V lost 1 base and J lost 5, with 19 bases in between. Germline V gene sequence: CDR1 LGHNA, CDR2 YNFKEQ. The CDR3 nucleotides are TGTGCCAGCAGCCAAGCCACCTCGCGGGGTGGTATAGATACGCAGTATTTT. As protein: CASSQATSRGGIDTQYF.

Turning to this clone: The junction departs from germline at one end; a sequencing error may be responsible. The gene calls are TRBV27 and TRBJ1-5, with a tentative D call TRBD1 (6 bases). CDR3 size: 14 residues. The germline gives CDR1 MNHEY, CDR2 SMNVEV (reference sequence). This chain's CDR3 is CAGSLSRGRGPQHF. CDR3 nucleotide sequence: TGTGCCGGCAGTTTATCTAGGGGGAGAGGGCCCCAGCATTTT.

The chain carries TRBV5-6 and TRBJ1-5; D perhaps matches TRBD1 (6 bases). The CDR3 is 16 amino acids. V lost 3 bases to trimming and J lost 0 bases, with 13 bases between them. From germline, CDR1 is SGHDT and CDR2 YYEEEE. CDR3 sequence: CASSYLTGSSNQPQHF. The CDR3 nucleotides read TGTGCCAGCAGCTACCTGACAGGATCTAGCAATCAGCCCCAGCATTTT.

The rearrangement joins TRBV18 to TRBJ1-2, with D possibly being TRBD1 (6 bases). The length of the CDR3 is 14 residues. V shed 1 base and J shed 4 bases, with 10 bases lying between them. CDR1 and CDR2 from the germline V gene are KGHSH and LQKENI. The CDR3 loop reads CASSPLGQSYGYTF. CDR3 DNA: TGTGCCAGCTCACCACTTGGACAGTCCTATGGCTACACCTTC.

V gene TRBV5-1 combines with J gene TRBJ2-1, with D unresolved. CDR1 is SGHRS, CDR2 YFSETQ, per germline. The CDR3 totals 14 residues. V lost 1 base and J lost 0, with 5 bases in between. The CDR3 sequence: CASSLLSSYNEQFF. The DNA of the CDR3 is TGCGCCAGCAGCTTGCTTAGCTCCTACAATGAGCAGTTCTTC.